These 26 T cell receptor beta chains came from one sample sequenced in a study of OX40 agonist ivuxolimab in advanced cancers. Libraries were prepared by immunoSEQ multiplex PCR; TCRdb keeps only in-frame clonotypes and omits some of them. The sample lists tens of thousands of clones, around 85% occurring once. The source material was CD4+ or CD8+ T cells sorted from blood, sampled in a trial of the OX40 agonist ivuxolimab. The receptors derive from an adult with an advanced solid tumor such as melanoma, head and neck, liver or kidney cancer.

This chain links TRBV4-1 with TRBJ2-1; 8 bases agree with TRBD2. Germline lookup yields CDR1 MGHRA and CDR2 YSYEKL. The V and J ends lost 2 bases and 4 bases, in that order; junction bases with no gene match: 13. This CDR3 has 18 amino acids. CDR3 residues: CASSQIGSGGFAYNEQFF. The CDR3 DNA follows: TGCGCCAGCAGCCAAATAGGCAGCGGGGGATTCGCATACAATGAGCAGTTCTTC.

The V gene is TRBV4-3, the J gene TRBJ1-4; TRBD1 matches at 7 bases. The germline V gene encodes CDR1 LGHNA and CDR2 YSLEER. V lost 4 bases and J lost 7; bases outside the gene matches: 9. This CDR3 spans 15 amino acids. CDR3 loop: CASSRHRGSGEKLFF. CDR3 sequence (DNA): TGCGCCAGCAGCCGACACAGGGGAAGCGGTGAAAAACTGTTTTTT.

The chain uses TRBV5-1 and TRBJ1-1; 8 bases match TRBD1. From germline, CDR1 is SGHRS and CDR2 YFSETQ. The CDR3 totals 18 residues. V gave up 2 bases and J gave up 2 bases; unmatched junction bases: 14. In nucleotides, the CDR3 is TGCGCCAGCAGCTTTTACCGCAGCAGGGGGCTAGGAAACACTGAAGCTTTCTTT. Protein product: CASSFYRSRGLGNTEAFF.

The chain carries TRBV7-2 and TRBJ2-3; TRBD2 matches at 14 bases. The CDR3 runs to 20 residues. J lost 4 bases, V lost 0 bases, and 12 bases had no gene match. The germline V gene has CDR1 SGHTA and CDR2 FQGNSA. CDR3 nucleotide sequence: TGTGCCAGCAGCTTAGCCGGGCCCGGGACTAGCGGGGGCGGGGCAGATACGCAGTATTTT. This translates into CASSLAGPGTSGGGADTQYF.

The rearrangement links TRBV6-5 to TRBJ1-1, with 7 bases fitting TRBD1. The CDR3 sequence is 15 residues long. With 3 bases clipped from V and 1 base from J, the junction kept 5 bases outside the gene matches. Germline CDR1 MNHEY, CDR2 SVGAGI. Here the CDR3 DNA reads TGTGCCAGCAGTTATCGCAGACAGGGGAACACTGAAGCTTTCTTT. Its protein is CASSYRRQGNTEAFF.

This chain uses TRBV7-2 with TRBJ2-5, with D perhaps TRBD1 (6 bases). Germline CDR1 and CDR2: SGHTA and FQGNSA. Trimming removed 3 bases at V and 1 base at J, with 9 bases between. The CDR3 loop spans 14 amino acids. The CDR3 here is CASSFTGSQETQYF. CDR3 bases: TGTGCCAGCAGCTTTACAGGGTCCCAAGAGACCCAGTACTTC.

This rearrangement joins TRBV18 to TRBJ1-1; no clear D gene. Germline CDR1 is KGHSH and CDR2 is LQKENI. Trimming left V 3 bases short and J 8 bases short, with 16 bases between. The CDR3 is 14 residues long. The CDR3 DNA sequence: TGTGCCAGCTCACCCATGGGGAGTGAGGTAGAAGCTTTCTTT. Protein sequence: CASSPMGSEVEAFF.

The gene calls are TRBV4-3 and TRBJ1-2, with 8 bases fitting TRBD1. J gave up 9 bases and V 1 base, and 7 bases lay outside the gene matches. Germline CDR1 is LGHNA and CDR2 is YSLEER. The CDR3 contains 14 residues. CDR3 nucleotides: TGCGCCAGCAGCCAAGGATTGGGGACAGGTCGCTACACCTTC. It translates to CASSQGLGTGRYTF.

The chain carries TRBV7-8 and TRBJ2-7; D is perhaps TRBD2 (5 bases). Looked up from germline, CDR1 is SGHVS and CDR2 is FQNEAQ. CDR3 length: 15 residues. V was cut by 0 bases and J by 3 bases, with 12 bases left in between. The CDR3 DNA reads TGTGCCAGCAGCTTAGCGCCAGGAGGCATCTACGAGCAGTACTTC. Protein product: CASSLAPGGIYEQYF.

V is TRBV28 and J is TRBJ1-2; TRBD1 aligns across 8 bases. V was pared by 5 bases and J by 0 bases, with 5 bases of the junction left unmatched. This CDR3 has 15 amino acids. Per germline, CDR1 MDHEN and CDR2 SYDVKM. The CDR3 DNA is TGTGCCAGCAGTAGGACAGGGCCACCTAACTATGGCTACACCTTC. Protein: CASSRTGPPNYGYTF.

The J gene is TRBJ1-5, the V gene TRBV7-8; D is uncertain. Trimming pared 1 base from V and 3 bases from J, leaving 7 bases between. Germline V CDR1 and CDR2: SGHVS, FQNEAQ. This CDR3 is built from 14 residues. As DNA, the CDR3 is TGTGCCAGCAGCTTAGGGGTCACCAATCAGCCCCAGCATTTT. This translates into CASSLGVTNQPQHF. The full variable domain, rest sourced from reference TRBV7-8 and TRBJ1-5, is GAGVSQSPRYKVAKRGQDVALRCDPISGHVSLFWYQQALGQGPEFLTYFQNEAQLDKSGLPSDRFFAERPEGSVSTLKIQRTQQEDSAVYLCASSLGVTNQPQHFGDGTRLSIL.

V gene TRBV6-1 combines with J gene TRBJ1-2; D not certain. V was shortened by 5 bases and J by 4 bases, with 8 bases between the two germline ends. In germline, CDR1 is MNHNS, CDR2 SASEGT. The CDR3 length is 12 residues. The CDR3, as DNA: TGTGCCAGCAGTAACTCAGGCTATGGCTACACCTTC. Translating gives CASSNSGYGYTF.

This clone occurred once. The chain recombines TRBV10-3 with TRBJ2-5; 8 nucleotides line up with TRBD2. The germline CDR1 and CDR2 sequences are ENHRY and SYGVKD. Trimming cost V 10 bases and J 1 base; bases outside gene matches: 5. The CDR3 covers 13 residues. CDR3 coding DNA: TGTGCCAGCTCCGGGACTAGCCAAGAGACCCAGTACTTC. Translating gives CASSGTSQETQYF.

This clone was recorded only once. This chain joins TRBV27 and TRBJ1-2; no reliable D call. CDR3 length equals 15 residues. V was cut by 5 bases and J by 4 bases, with 17 bases left in between. Looked up from germline, CDR1 is MNHEY and CDR2 is SMNVEV (reference sequence). CDR3 residues: CASSPPSGAFYGYTF. The CDR3, as DNA: TGTGCCAGCAGTCCCCCTTCCGGAGCCTTCTATGGCTACACCTTC.

This clone was detected only once. This rearrangement joins TRBV5-1 to TRBJ2-2; D gene unclear. Germline-derived CDR1 and CDR2 are SGHRS and YFSETQ. V lost 2 bases to trimming and J lost 0 bases, with 5 bases between them. The CDR3 runs 14 residues. The CDR3 DNA sequence: TGCGCCAGCAGCTTCGGCGCGAACACCGGGGAGCTGTTTTTT. Translation: CASSFGANTGELFF.

The CDR3 DNA reads as TGTGCCAGCAGTAGCGTGGCCGCTGAAGCTTTCTTT. As protein: CASSSVAAEAFF. The chain couples TRBV27 to TRBJ1-1; no firm D call. Trimming cost V 5 bases and J 6 bases, with 10 bases left between them. This CDR3 is built from 12 residues. CDR1 and CDR2 (germline): MNHEY, SMNVEV (reference sequence).

The chain combines TRBV6-1 with TRBJ2-7; 8 nucleotides match TRBD2. The CDR3 contains 15 residues. The V segment lost 6 bases and the J segment 1 base; nucleotides outside the gene matches: 8. Germline assignment: CDR1 MNHNS and CDR2 SASEGT. CDR3 sequence reads: CASSASGTRSYEQYF. The CDR3 nucleotides are TGTGCCAGCAGCGCATCCGGGACTAGATCCTACGAGCAGTACTTC.

This chain links TRBV27 with TRBJ2-1; 8 bases fit TRBD2. J was trimmed by 2 bases and V by 6 bases; bases with no gene match: 6. CDR3 length: 15 amino acids. Germline-derived CDR1 and CDR2 are MNHEY and SMNVEV (reference sequence). The CDR3 DNA sequence: TGTGCCAGCAGCTTTAGCGGGGAGACCTACAATGAGCAGTTCTTC. Protein product: CASSFSGETYNEQFF.

The rearrangement joins TRBV7-2 to TRBJ2-2; D gene uncertain. The V gene's germline CDR1 is SGHTA and CDR2 FQGNSA. This CDR3 region has 15 residues. Trimming shortened V by 5 bases and J by 4 bases, and 14 bases separated the two germline ends. CDR3: CASSTARQATGELFF. CDR3 in DNA: TGTGCCAGCAGCACCGCGAGGCAGGCCACCGGGGAGCTGTTTTTT.

This chain uses TRBV7-2 with TRBJ2-5; D possibly corresponds to TRBD1 (6 bases). The CDR3 contains 16 residues. Germline assignment: CDR1 SGHTA and CDR2 FQGNSA. V gave up 3 bases and J gave up 6 bases, with 20 bases separating them. The CDR3 DNA is TGTGCCAGCAGCTTGGAGGCACAGGGCGGGTTGAAGACCCAGTACTTC. Encoded protein: CASSLEAQGGLKTQYF.

In its sample, this clone was seen once. This chain joins TRBV9 and TRBJ2-7; D perhaps matches TRBD2 (6 bases). The CDR3 covers 14 residues. CDR1 and CDR2 (germline): SGDLS, YYNGEE. V gave up 6 bases and J gave up 2 bases, with 15 bases separating them. The DNA for the CDR3 is TGTGCCAGCACCTCGGACTACCCTCCCTACGAGCAGTACTTC. This translates into CASTSDYPPYEQYF. Filled out from reference TRBV9 and TRBJ2-7, the complete variable domain reads DSGVTQTPKHLITATGQRVTLRCSPRSGDLSVYWYQQSLDQGLQFLIQYYNGEERAKGNILERFSAQQFPDLHSELNLSSLELGDSALYFCASTSDYPPYEQYFGPGTRLTVT.

The chain recombines TRBV5-5 with TRBJ1-3; 7 bases align to TRBD1. This CDR3 spans 14 amino acids. V dropped 4 bases and J dropped 0; count of bases not matched to a gene: 1. Germline values: CDR1 SGHKS, CDR2 YYEKEE (reference sequence). CDR3: CASSRTGSGNTIYF. In DNA form, the CDR3 reads TGTGCCAGCAGCAGGACAGGCTCTGGAAACACCATATATTTT. The entire variable domain, with the rest obtained from reference TRBV5-5 and TRBJ1-3, is as follows: DAGVTQSPTHLIKTRGQQVTLRCSPISGHKSVSWYQQVLGQGPQFIFQYYEKEERGRGNFPDRFSARQFPNYSSELNVNALLLGDSALYLCASSRTGSGNTIYFGEGSWLTVV.

This CDR3 reads CASSRTAAMGYGYTF. The CDR3 coding sequence is TGTGCCAGCAGCCGGACCGCGGCAATGGGCTATGGCTACACCTTC. J is TRBJ1-2 and V is TRBV5-6; D remains ambiguous. Germline loops: CDR1 SGHDT, CDR2 YYEEEE. Trimming took off 4 bases at V and 4 bases at J, with 17 bases between the two ends. The CDR3 length is 15 residues.

This chain uses TRBV5-6 with TRBJ1-3, with D hard to call. V lost 3 bases to trimming and J lost 1 base, with 5 bases between them. CDR3 length equals 13 residues. Looked up from germline, CDR1 is SGHDT and CDR2 is YYEEEE. The CDR3 DNA follows: TGTGCCAGCAGCTGGCCTTCTGGAAACACCATATATTTT. It is translated as CASSWPSGNTIYF. The variable domain in full, with the rest retrieved from reference TRBV5-6 and TRBJ1-3, is DAGVTQSPTHLIKTRGQQVTLRCSPKSGHDTVSWYQQALGQGPQFIFQYYEEEERQRGNFPDRFSGHQFPNYSSELNVNALLLGDSALYLCASSWPSGNTIYFGEGSWLTVV.

This clone came up once. The chain has TRBV7-2 and TRBJ2-1, with no clear D. Trimming pared 6 bases from V and 5 bases from J, leaving 14 bases between. This CDR3 region has 14 residues. Looked up from germline, CDR1 is SGHTA and CDR2 is FQGNSA. The CDR3 sequence: CASRSGSDDNEQFF. The DNA for the CDR3 is TGTGCCAGCAGATCCGGGTCAGACGACAATGAGCAGTTCTTC.

The chain has TRBV19 and TRBJ1-5; tentative D call: TRBD1 (5 bases). The CDR3 totals 16 residues. The V gene lost 8 bases and the J gene lost 0 bases, with 17 bases spanning the gap. Germline V gene sequence: CDR1 LNHDA, CDR2 SQIVND (reference sequence). The CDR3 is CASGDARFLSNQPQHF. Written as DNA, the CDR3 is TGTGCCAGTGGGGACGCGAGGTTTCTTAGCAATCAGCCCCAGCATTTT.